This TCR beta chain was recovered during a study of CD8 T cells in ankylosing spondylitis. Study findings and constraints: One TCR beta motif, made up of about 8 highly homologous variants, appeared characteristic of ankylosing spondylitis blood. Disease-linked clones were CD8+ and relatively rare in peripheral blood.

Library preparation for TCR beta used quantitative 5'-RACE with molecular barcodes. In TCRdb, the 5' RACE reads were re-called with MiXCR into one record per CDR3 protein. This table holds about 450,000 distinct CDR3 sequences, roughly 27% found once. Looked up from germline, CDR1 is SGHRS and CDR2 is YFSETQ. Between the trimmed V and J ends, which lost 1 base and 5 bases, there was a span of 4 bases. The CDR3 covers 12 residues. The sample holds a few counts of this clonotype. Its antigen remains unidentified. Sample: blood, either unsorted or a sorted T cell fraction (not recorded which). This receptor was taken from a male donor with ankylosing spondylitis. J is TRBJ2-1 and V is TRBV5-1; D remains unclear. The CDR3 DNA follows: TGCGCCAGCAGCTTGCACCACAATGAGCAGTTCTTC. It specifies CASSLHHNEQFF.